This record looks at one T cell receptor (beta chain) sequence and its context. As yet, its antigen is unknown. This specimen belongs to a study of PD-1 blockade in classical Hodgkin lymphoma. Profiled with immunoSEQ multiplex PCR; TCRdb holds only in-frame clones, not every one. The repertoire holds under 9,500 clones, with about 91% as singletons. The length of the CDR3 is 14 residues. Deletions cut 1 base from V and 0 bases from J, with 8 bases between. Germline V gene lookup returns CDR1 SGHNT and CDR2 YYREEE (reference sequence). Time point: newly diagnosed, previously untreated cHL patient sample. Isolated CD8+ T cells were derived from thawed PBMCs through magnetic negative selection. Comparison relied on PBMCs that came from newly diagnosed, untreated classical Hodgkin lymphoma. Points from the study as a whole: At baseline, newly diagnosed patients reportedly showed less TCR diversity than healthy donors. No one has yet defined what causes the repertoire differences, which may be disease activity or prior therapy.

The TCR was taken from a human donor with classical Hodgkin lymphoma. What was sequenced was CD8+ T cells from blood. This chain links TRBV5-4 with TRBJ2-7; no clear D. This CDR3 is CASSLNGGSYEQYF. The CDR3 DNA sequence: TGTGCCAGCAGCTTGAACGGCGGCTCCTACGAGCAGTACTTC.